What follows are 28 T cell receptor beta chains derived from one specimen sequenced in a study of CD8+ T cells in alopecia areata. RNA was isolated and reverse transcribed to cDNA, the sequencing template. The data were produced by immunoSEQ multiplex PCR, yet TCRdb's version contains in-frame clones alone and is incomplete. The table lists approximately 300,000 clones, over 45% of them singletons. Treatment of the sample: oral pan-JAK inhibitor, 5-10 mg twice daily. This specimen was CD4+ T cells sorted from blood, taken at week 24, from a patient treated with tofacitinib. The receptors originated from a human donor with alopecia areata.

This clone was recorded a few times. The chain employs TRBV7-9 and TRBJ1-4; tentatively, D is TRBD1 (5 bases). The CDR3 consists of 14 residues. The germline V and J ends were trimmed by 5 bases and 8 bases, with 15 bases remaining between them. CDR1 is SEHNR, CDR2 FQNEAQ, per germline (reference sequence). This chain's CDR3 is CASSPLSGGEKLFF. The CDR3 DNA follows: TGTGCCAGCAGCCCACTCTCCGGGGGAGAAAAACTGTTTTTT.

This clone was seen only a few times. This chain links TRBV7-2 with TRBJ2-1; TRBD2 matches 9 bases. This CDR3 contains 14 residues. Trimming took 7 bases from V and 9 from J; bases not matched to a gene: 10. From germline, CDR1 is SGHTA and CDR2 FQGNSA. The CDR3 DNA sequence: TGTGCCAGCACCTCAGGCCTAGCGGGGACTGAGCAGTTCTTC. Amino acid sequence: CASTSGLAGTEQFF.

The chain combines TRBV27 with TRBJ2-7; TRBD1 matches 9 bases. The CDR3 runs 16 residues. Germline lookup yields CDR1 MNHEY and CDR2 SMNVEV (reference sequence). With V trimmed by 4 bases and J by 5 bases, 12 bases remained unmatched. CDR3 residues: CASSSRLDRGRNEQYF. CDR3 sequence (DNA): TGTGCCAGCAGTTCCCGCCTGGACAGGGGAAGGAACGAGCAGTACTTC.

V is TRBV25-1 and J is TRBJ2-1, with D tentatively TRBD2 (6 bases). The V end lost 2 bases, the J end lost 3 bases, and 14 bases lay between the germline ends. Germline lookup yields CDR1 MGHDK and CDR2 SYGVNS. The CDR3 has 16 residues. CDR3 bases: TGTGCCAGCAGTGAAAGTGGGGGAGGCCTCTACAATGAGCAGTTCTTC. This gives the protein CASSESGGGLYNEQFF.

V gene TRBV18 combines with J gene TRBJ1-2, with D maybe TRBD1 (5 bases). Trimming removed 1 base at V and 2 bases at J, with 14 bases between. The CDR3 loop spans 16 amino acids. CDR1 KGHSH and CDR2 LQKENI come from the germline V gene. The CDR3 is CASSPQAEGENYGYTF. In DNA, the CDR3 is TGTGCCAGCTCACCACAAGCTGAAGGGGAGAACTATGGCTACACCTTC. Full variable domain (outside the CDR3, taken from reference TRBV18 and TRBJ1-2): NAGVMQNPRHLVRRRGQEARLRCSPMKGHSHVYWYRQLPEEGLKFMVYLQKENIIDESGMPKERFSAEFPKEGPSILRIQQVVRGDSAAYFCASSPQAEGENYGYTFGSGTRLTVV.

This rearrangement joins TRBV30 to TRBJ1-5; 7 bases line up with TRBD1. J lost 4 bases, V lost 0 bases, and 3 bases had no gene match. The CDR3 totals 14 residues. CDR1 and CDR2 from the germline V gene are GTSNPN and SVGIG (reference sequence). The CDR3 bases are TGTGCCTGGAGTGTAGGGACAGTTAATCAGCCCCAGCATTTT. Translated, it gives CAWSVGTVNQPQHF.

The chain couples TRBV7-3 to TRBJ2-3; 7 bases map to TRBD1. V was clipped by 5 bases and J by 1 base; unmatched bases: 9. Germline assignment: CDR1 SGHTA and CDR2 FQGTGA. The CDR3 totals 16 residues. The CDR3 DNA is TGTGCCAGCAGCCCATCAGGGGGTCGCGGCACAGATACGCAGTATTTT. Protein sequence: CASSPSGGRGTDTQYF.

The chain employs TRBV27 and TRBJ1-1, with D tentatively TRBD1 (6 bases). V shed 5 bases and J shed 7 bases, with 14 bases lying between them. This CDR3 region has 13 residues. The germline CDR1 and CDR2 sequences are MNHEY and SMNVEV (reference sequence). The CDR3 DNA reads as TGTGCCAGCAGTACCGCTACAGGGTTTGAAGCTTTCTTT. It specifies CASSTATGFEAFF.

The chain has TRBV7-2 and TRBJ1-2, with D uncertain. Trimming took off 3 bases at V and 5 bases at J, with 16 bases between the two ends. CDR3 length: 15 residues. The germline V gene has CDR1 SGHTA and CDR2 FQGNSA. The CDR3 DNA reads TGTGCCAGCAGCTTGGGCGGGAGGACGGAGTATGGCTACACCTTC. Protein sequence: CASSLGGRTEYGYTF.

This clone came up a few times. CDR3 sequence (DNA): TGTGCCAGCAGGACAGGGGCGTGGGTTTTGGACATTCAGTACTTC. Its protein product is CASRTGAWVLDIQYF. The rearrangement uses TRBV2 and TRBJ2-4, with 8 bases matching TRBD1. Germline CDR1 and CDR2: SNHLY and FYNNEI. The J segment lost 8 bases and the V segment lost 6 bases, leaving 12 bases of the junction unmatched. This CDR3 comprises 15 residues.

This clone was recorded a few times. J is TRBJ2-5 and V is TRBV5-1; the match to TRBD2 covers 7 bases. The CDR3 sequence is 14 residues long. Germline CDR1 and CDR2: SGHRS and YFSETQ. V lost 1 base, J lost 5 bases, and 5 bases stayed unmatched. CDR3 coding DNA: TGCGCCAGCAGCTTGTCGACTAGCTGGGAGACCCAGTACTTC. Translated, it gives CASSLSTSWETQYF.

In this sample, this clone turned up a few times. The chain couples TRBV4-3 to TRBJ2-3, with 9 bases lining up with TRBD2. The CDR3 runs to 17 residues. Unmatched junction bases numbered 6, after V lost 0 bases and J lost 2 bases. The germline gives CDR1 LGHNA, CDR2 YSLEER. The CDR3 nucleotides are TGCGCCAGCAGCCAAGAAGGCGGGGGGGCATTCACAGATACGCAGTATTTT. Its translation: CASSQEGGGAFTDTQYF.

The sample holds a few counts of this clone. Here the CDR3 DNA reads TGTGCCAGCAGCTTAGTAGGGGGCATGAATGAGCAGTTCTTC. Translated: CASSLVGGMNEQFF. V is TRBV7-9 and J is TRBJ2-1; 7 bases match TRBD1. Losses at the gene ends were 1 base for V and 7 bases for J; bases not matched to a gene: 4. Germline V gene lookup returns CDR1 SEHNR and CDR2 FQNEAQ (reference sequence). This CDR3 comprises 14 residues.

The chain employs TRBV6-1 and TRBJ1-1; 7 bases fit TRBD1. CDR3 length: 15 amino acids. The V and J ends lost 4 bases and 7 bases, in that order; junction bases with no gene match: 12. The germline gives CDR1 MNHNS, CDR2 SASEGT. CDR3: CASSVTLRDSDEAFF. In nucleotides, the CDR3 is TGTGCCAGCAGTGTAACCCTCCGGGACAGCGATGAAGCTTTCTTT.

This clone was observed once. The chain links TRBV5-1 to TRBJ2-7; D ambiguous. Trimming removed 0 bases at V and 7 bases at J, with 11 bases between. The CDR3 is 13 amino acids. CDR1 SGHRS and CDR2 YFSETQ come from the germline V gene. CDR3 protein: CASSLGLLREQYF. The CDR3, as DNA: TGCGCCAGCAGCTTGGGCCTCCTACGAGAGCAGTACTTC.

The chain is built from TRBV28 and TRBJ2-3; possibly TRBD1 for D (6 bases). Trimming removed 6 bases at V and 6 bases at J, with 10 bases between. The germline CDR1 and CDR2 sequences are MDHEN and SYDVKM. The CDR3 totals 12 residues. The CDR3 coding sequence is TGTGCCAGCAGATTTAGGGGGGATACGCAGTATTTT. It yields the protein CASRFRGDTQYF.

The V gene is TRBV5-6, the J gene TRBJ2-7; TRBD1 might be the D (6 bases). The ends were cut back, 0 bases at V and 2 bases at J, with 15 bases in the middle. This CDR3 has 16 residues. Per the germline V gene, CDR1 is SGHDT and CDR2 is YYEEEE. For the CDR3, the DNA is TGTGCCAGCAGCTTGGCCGGACAGCTATCAACCTACGAGCAGTACTTC. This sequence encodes CASSLAGQLSTYEQYF.

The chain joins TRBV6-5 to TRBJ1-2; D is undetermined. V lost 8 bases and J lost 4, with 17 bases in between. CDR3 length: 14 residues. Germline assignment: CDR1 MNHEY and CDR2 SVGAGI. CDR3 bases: TGTGCCAGCTTTTCGACAAATCAACCCTATGGCTACACCTTC. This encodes CASFSTNQPYGYTF.

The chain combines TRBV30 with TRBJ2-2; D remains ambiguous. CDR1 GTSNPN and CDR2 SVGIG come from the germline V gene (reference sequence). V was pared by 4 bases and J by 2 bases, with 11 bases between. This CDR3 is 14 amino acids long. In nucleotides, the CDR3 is TGTGCCTGGATGCGGCCGACCAACACCGGGGAGCTGTTTTTT. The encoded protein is CAWMRPTNTGELFF. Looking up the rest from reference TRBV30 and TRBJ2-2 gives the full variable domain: SQTIHQWPATLVQPVGSPLSLECTVEGTSNPNLYWYRQAAGRGLQLLFYSVGIGQISSEVPQNLSASRPQDRQFILSSKKLLLSDSGFYLCAWMRPTNTGELFFGEGSRLTVL.

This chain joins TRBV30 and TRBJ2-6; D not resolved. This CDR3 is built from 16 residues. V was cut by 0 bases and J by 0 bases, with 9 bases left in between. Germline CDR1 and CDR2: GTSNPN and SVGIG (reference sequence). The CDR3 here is CAWSVLSPSGANVLTF. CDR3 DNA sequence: TGTGCCTGGAGTGTACTGTCTCCCTCTGGGGCCAACGTCCTGACTTTC.

As DNA, the CDR3 is TGTGCCATCAGTGAGTCGAGCGATTCACCCCTCCACTTT. It yields the protein CAISESSDSPLHF. The rearrangement uses TRBV10-3 and TRBJ1-6, with D hard to call. Trimming removed 0 bases from V and 8 bases from J, with 5 bases in between. The CDR3 length is 13 residues. Germline V gives CDR1 ENHRY, CDR2 SYGVKD.

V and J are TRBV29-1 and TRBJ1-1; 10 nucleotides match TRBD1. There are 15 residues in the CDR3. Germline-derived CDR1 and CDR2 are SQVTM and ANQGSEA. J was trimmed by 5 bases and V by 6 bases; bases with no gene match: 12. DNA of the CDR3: TGCAGCGTAGTTCATCCGGGACAGGGGATGACTGAAGCTTTCTTT. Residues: CSVVHPGQGMTEAFF.

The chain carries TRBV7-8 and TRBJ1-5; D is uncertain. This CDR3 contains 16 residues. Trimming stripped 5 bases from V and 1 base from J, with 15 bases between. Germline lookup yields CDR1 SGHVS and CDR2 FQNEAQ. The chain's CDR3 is CASSHRVGRSNQPQHF. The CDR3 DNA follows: TGTGCCAGCAGCCACCGGGTGGGTAGGAGCAATCAGCCCCAGCATTTT.

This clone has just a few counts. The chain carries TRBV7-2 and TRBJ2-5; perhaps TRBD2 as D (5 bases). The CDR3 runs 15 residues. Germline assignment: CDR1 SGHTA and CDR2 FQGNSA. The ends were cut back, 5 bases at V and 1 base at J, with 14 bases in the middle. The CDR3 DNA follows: TGTGCCAGCAGCCCTCAGAGACGGGGCCAAGAGACCCAGTACTTC. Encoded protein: CASSPQRRGQETQYF.

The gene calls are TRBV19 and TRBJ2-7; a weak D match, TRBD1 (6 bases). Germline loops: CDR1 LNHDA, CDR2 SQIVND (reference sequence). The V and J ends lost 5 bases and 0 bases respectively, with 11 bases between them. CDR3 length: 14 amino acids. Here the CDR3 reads CASSGDTSSYEQYF. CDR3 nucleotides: TGTGCCAGTAGTGGGGACACGAGCTCCTACGAGCAGTACTTC.

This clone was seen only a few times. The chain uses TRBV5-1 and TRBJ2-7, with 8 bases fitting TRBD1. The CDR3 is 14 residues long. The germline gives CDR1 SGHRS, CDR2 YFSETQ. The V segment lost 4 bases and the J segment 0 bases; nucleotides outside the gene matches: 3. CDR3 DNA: TGCGCCAGCAGCAAGACAGGGGCCTCCTACGAGCAGTACTTC. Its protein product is CASSKTGASYEQYF. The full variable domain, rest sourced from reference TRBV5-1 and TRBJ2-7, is KAGVTQTPRYLIKTRGQQVTLSCSPISGHRSVSWYQQTPGQGLQFLFEYFSETQRNKGNFPGRFSGRQFSNSRSEMNVSTLELGDSALYLCASSKTGASYEQYFGPGTRLTVT.

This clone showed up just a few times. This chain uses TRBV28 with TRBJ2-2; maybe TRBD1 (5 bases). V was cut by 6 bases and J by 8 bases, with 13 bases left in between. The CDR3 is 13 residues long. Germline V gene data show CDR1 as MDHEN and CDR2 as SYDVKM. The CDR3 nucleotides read TGTGCCAGCAGCTTGGACATCCCAGGGGAGCTGTTTTTT. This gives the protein CASSLDIPGELFF.

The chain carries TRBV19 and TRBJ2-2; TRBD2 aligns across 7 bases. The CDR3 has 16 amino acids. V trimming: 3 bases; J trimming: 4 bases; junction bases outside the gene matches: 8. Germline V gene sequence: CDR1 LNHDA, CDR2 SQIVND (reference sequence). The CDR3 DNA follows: TGTGCCAGTAGTATGACTTGGCTAGCGGCCACCGGGGAGCTGTTTTTT. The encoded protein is CASSMTWLAATGELFF.